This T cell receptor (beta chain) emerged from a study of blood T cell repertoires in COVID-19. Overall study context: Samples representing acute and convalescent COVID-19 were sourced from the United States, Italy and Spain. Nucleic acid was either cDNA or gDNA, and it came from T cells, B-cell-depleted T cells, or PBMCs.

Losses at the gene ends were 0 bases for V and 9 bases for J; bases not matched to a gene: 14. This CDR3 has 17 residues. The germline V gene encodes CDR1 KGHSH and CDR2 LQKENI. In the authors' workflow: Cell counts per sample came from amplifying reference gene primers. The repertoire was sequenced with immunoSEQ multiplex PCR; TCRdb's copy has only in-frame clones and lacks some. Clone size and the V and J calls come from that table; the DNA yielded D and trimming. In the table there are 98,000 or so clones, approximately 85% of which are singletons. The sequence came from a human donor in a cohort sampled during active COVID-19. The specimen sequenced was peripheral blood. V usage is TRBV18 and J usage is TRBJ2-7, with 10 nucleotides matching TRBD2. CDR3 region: CASSPPIAGGHSTTQYF. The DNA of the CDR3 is TGTGCCAGCTCACCACCGATAGCGGGAGGTCACTCTACGACGCAGTACTTC.